The clone carrying this T cell receptor beta chain was observed a few times. Its antigen is unidentified. The CDR3 consists of 15 residues. Trimming cost V 3 bases and J 3 bases, with 11 bases left between them. Per the germline V gene, CDR1 is LNHDA and CDR2 is SQIVND (reference sequence). The time point: patch test 1, 2 weeks after DPC sensitization. Described treatment: therapeutic diphenylcyclopropenone sensitization with weekly scalp DPC. Using its own MiXCR run on the RACE reads, TCRdb lists one record per CDR3 protein. Of roughly 72,000 distinct CDR3 sequences detected, around a tenth appear once; the ten largest clones hold more than 1.1%. These data originate in a study of human T cells and chemical hapten exposure. Broader study findings: There was a positive correlation between PT1 expanded TCR counts and patch test score.

The source is a woman between 50 and 59 years old with alopecia areata. Some clones in this sample may be carry-over from other donors' samples. The source was whole blood, collected in connection with sensitization to the hapten diphenylcyclopropenone (DPC). The V and J genes are TRBV19 and TRBJ1-4, with no clear D. CDR3 in DNA: TGTGCCAGTAGTATCATCGGGAAAGCTAATGAAAAACTGTTTTTT. Its translation is CASSIIGKANEKLFF.